Following are 10 T cell receptor beta chains from one sample sequenced in a study of cytomegalovirus exposure and HLA in healthy donors. With 60 Vbeta and 13 Jbeta primers, the PCR was carried out. Method: immunoSEQ multiplex PCR; TCRdb's copy keeps in-frame clones and lacks some. The sample has 150,000 to 200,000 clones, 84% seen once; the top ten hold around 0.27%. Sequencing was done on a sample of PBMCs. Receptors were obtained from a boy aged 5-17 years in good health and CMV-seronegative.

The rearrangement links TRBV4-2 to TRBJ2-2; TRBD1 is a possible D gene (6 bases). The CDR3 runs to 15 residues. Germline loops: CDR1 LGHNA, CDR2 YNFKEQ. V was pared by 6 bases and J by 7 bases, with 18 bases between. The CDR3 spells CASSQFGGVDGELFF. DNA of the CDR3: TGTGCCAGCAGTCAGTTTGGGGGCGTAGACGGGGAGCTGTTTTTT.

This clone was seen once. The chain is built from TRBV4-1 and TRBJ1-1; 8 nucleotides match TRBD1. Germline CDR1 MGHRA, CDR2 YSYEKL. V dropped 1 base and J dropped 9; count of bases not matched to a gene: 10. CDR3 length: 15 residues. The CDR3 DNA sequence: TGCGCCAGCAGCCAAGGATCGGACAGGGCTATTAAAGCTTTCTTT. This encodes CASSQGSDRAIKAFF.

The sample holds one count of this clone. The rearrangement uses TRBV5-1 and TRBJ2-5; 9 bases agree with TRBD2. The CDR3 runs to 18 residues. The J segment lost 0 bases and the V segment lost 5 bases, leaving 14 bases of the junction unmatched. The germline V gene has CDR1 SGHRS and CDR2 YFSETQ. In nucleotides, the CDR3 is TGCGCCAGCAGGAGGAATCGCGGGGGGGATCGTGACCAAGAGACCCAGTACTTC. This codes for CASRRNRGGDRDQETQYF.

J is TRBJ2-1 and V is TRBV7-3, with D unresolved. V lost 5 bases and J 0 bases, leaving 11 bases between the germline ends. The CDR3 consists of 15 residues. Per the germline V gene, CDR1 is SGHTA and CDR2 is FQGTGA. CDR3 DNA: TGTGCCAGCAGCCACATGCCTAGCTCCTACAATGAGCAGTTCTTC. Translation: CASSHMPSSYNEQFF.

V gene TRBV28 combines with J gene TRBJ2-7; D perhaps matches TRBD2 (6 bases). This CDR3 has 16 amino acids. V shed 4 bases and J shed 5 bases, with 21 bases lying between them. Germline CDR1 MDHEN, CDR2 SYDVKM. DNA for the CDR3: TGTGCCAGCAGTTCCCCGGCGGCGGTAGGGAGGAACGAGCAGTACTTC. Protein: CASSSPAAVGRNEQYF.

This clone has a handful of counts. The chain joins TRBV6-6 to TRBJ1-4, with unresolved D. This CDR3 spans 14 amino acids. The V end was cut by 6 bases, the J end by 0 bases, with 8 bases between. CDR1 is MNHNY and CDR2 is SVGAGI in the germline V gene (reference sequence). In DNA form, the CDR3 reads TGTGCCAGCAGCCAGGTCTCAACTAATGAAAAACTGTTTTTT. It encodes CASSQVSTNEKLFF.

CDR3 protein: CASSQDLFGVNSYEQYF. CDR3 bases: TGCGCCAGCAGCCAAGATTTGTTCGGGGTCAACTCCTACGAGCAGTACTTC. The gene calls are TRBV4-3 and TRBJ2-7; weak D call: TRBD2 (5 bases). Trimming took 0 bases from V and 0 from J, leaving 15 bases between them. Germline V gives CDR1 LGHNA, CDR2 YSLEER. The CDR3 contains 17 residues.

The V and J genes are TRBV11-3 and TRBJ2-7, with a possible D match to TRBD2 (6 bases). From germline, CDR1 is SGHNT and CDR2 YENEEA. This CDR3 is 15 amino acids long. V shed 4 bases and J shed 0 bases, with 13 bases lying between them. The CDR3 sequence: CASSSETRHSYEQYF. DNA for the CDR3: TGTGCCAGCAGCTCGGAGACTAGGCACTCCTACGAGCAGTACTTC.

V and J are TRBV5-1 and TRBJ2-5; 9 nucleotides agree with TRBD1. Trimming took 4 bases from V and 5 from J; bases not matched to a gene: 3. The CDR3 is made up of 13 amino acids. The V gene's germline CDR1 is SGHRS and CDR2 YFSETQ. The CDR3 here is CASSTGTGETQYF. The CDR3 nucleotides are TGCGCCAGCAGCACAGGGACAGGGGAGACCCAGTACTTC.

The chain combines TRBV15 with TRBJ1-2, with D possibly TRBD1 on 5 matching bases. The germline V gene has CDR1 LNHNV and CDR2 YYDKDF (reference sequence). Trimming pared 0 bases from V and 12 bases from J, leaving 11 bases between. The length of the CDR3 is 12 residues. In DNA, the CDR3 is TGTGCCACCAGCAGAGATGTGGGGCAAAACACCTTC. Encoded protein: CATSRDVGQNTF.